The T cell receptor (beta chain) described here comes from a study of cytomegalovirus exposure and HLA in healthy donors. This CDR3 has 20 amino acids. V lost 3 bases and J lost 0; bases outside the gene matches: 10. The germline gives CDR1 WSHSY, CDR2 SAAADI. Study-level findings and limits: The study dropped some indistinguishable V segments, TRBV6-2 and TRBV6-3 among them.

Vbeta (60) and Jbeta (13) primers were used in the PCR. Generated by immunoSEQ multiplex PCR, the TCRdb table keeps only in-frame clones and is missing some. The table has some 85,000 clones, approximately 84% seen once; the top ten hold 2.1%. A word on this clone: Its antigen is undetermined.

This chain links TRBV10-2 with TRBJ2-1; 14 nucleotides align to TRBD2. The sequence was obtained from a man aged 18-30 years in good health and CMV-seronegative. Input material: PBMCs. The CDR3 nucleotides read TGCGCCAGCAGTGAACTCTTGACTAGCGGGAGGGGAAGCTCCTACAATGAGCAGTTCTTC. Amino acid sequence: CASSELLTSGRGSSYNEQFF.